Listed here are 28 T cell receptor beta chains from one sample, sequenced in a study of T cells in Graves' hyperthyroidism and ophthalmopathy (dated by TCRdb to 2018 to 2020). The method was multiplex PCR. Sequenced using an Illumina HiSeq 2000. Amplification of TCR beta CDR3 regions was carried out from RNA transcripts. A first-round RT-PCR of the TCR CDR3 used the HTBI primer set with the Qiagen OneStep RT-PCR kit. TCRdb redid the processing of the public reads, applying fastp at Q25 and MiXCR, and retained in-frame beta chains. Each entry is one CDR3 protein sequence, shown with its most common DNA and genes. This sample is represented by some 490,000 distinct CDR3 sequences; 20% to 25% of them were singletons. The biggest ten clones account for around 54% of the sample. The sequenced sample was blood. Receptor source: a woman in her 70s with Graves' ophthalmopathy.

The rearrangement joins TRBV27 to TRBJ2-1; TRBD1 or TRBD2 may be the D gene (5 bases each). CDR1 and CDR2 from the germline V gene are MNHEY and SMNVEV (reference sequence). The V and J ends lost 4 bases and 0 bases respectively, with 25 bases between them. The CDR3 loop spans 20 amino acids. Here the CDR3 DNA reads TGTGCCAGCAGTTACCGCTGTACCGGGACCCAACCCTGCTCCTACAATGAGCAGTTCTTC. This gives the protein CASSYRCTGTQPCSYNEQFF.

This chain links TRBV30 with TRBJ1-2; D is unclear. Trimming cost V 3 bases and J 0 bases, with 11 bases left between them. Germline-derived CDR1 and CDR2 are GTSNPN and SVGIG (reference sequence). This CDR3 has 14 residues. This CDR3 reads CAWRAALANYGYTF. Here the CDR3 DNA reads TGTGCCTGGAGGGCAGCTCTAGCTAACTATGGCTACACCTTC.

The gene calls are TRBV7-8 and TRBJ1-5, with D unclear. The V gene's germline CDR1 is SGHVS and CDR2 FQNEAQ. The CDR3 contains 15 residues. V lost 7 bases to trimming and J lost 3 bases, with 16 bases between them. CDR3 nucleotide sequence: TGTGCCAGCACCCTAGGCGTGAGGTACAATCAGCCCCAGCATTTT. Residues: CASTLGVRYNQPQHF.

This clonotype was recorded a few times. The gene calls are TRBV6-1 and TRBJ1-2; 11 nucleotides agree with TRBD1. From germline, CDR1 is MNHNS and CDR2 SASEGT. There are 17 residues in the CDR3. Trimming removed 6 bases from V and 7 bases from J; junction bases left unmatched: 16. The DNA of the CDR3 is TGTGCCAGCAGAGCCGGGACAGGGGGATCTCTTTTCGGTGGCTACACCTTC. As protein: CASRAGTGGSLFGGYTF.

As to this clonotype: Germline and junction disagree at one end, which may indicate a read error. V is TRBV2 and J is TRBJ2-5; maybe TRBD2 (5 bases). Germline lookup yields CDR1 SNHLY and CDR2 FYNNEI. CDR3 length: 11 residues. The CDR3 is CASSSRTHDDF. For the CDR3, the DNA is TGTGCCAGCAGTTCCCGGACTCACGATGACTTC.

This clonotype was counted only a few times. This rearrangement joins TRBV13 to TRBJ1-4; 8 bases are shared with TRBD1. Germline lookup yields CDR1 PRHDT and CDR2 FYEKMQ (reference sequence). V lost 3 bases and J lost 8; bases outside the gene matches: 5. The CDR3 consists of 14 residues. The CDR3 nucleotides read TGTGCCAGCAGCTTCGGGACAGGTGGAGAAAAACTGTTTTTT. Encoded protein: CASSFGTGGEKLFF.

The chain recombines TRBV28 with TRBJ2-5; D is possibly TRBD1 (6 bases). The CDR3 sequence is 14 residues long. CDR1 and CDR2 from the germline V gene are MDHEN and SYDVKM. V lost 7 bases and J lost 13, with 25 bases in between. The CDR3 loop is CASTYGGQGGRGYF. The CDR3 DNA sequence: TGTGCCAGCACCTACGGAGGACAAGGGGGTCGGGGGTACTTC.

This clonotype was seen a few times. The chain has TRBV12-3 or TRBV12-4 and TRBJ2-5, with 8 bases matching TRBD1. The CDR3 is 14 residues long. Trimming took 4 bases from V and 2 from J; bases not matched to a gene: 3. The CDR3 sequence: CASSWGQVQETQYF. DNA for the CDR3: TGTGCCAGCAGTTGGGGACAGGTTCAAGAGACCCAGTACTTC.

In this sample, this clonotype turned up a few times. The V and J genes are TRBV5-1 and TRBJ2-7; D perhaps matches TRBD1 (6 bases). Germline-derived CDR1 and CDR2 are SGHRS and YFSETQ. This CDR3 is built from 15 residues. The ends were cut back, 0 bases at V and 2 bases at J, with 12 bases in the middle. CDR3 sequence (DNA): TGCGCCAGCAGCTTGGGGACAGCAAGGGCCTACGAGCAGTACTTC. This encodes CASSLGTARAYEQYF.

Ten or more counts support this clonotype. The rearrangement links TRBV2 to TRBJ1-5; D is possibly TRBD1 (5 bases). This CDR3 contains 13 residues. V shed 1 base and J shed 6 bases, with 7 bases lying between them. Germline CDR1 and CDR2: SNHLY and FYNNEI. The CDR3 sequence: CASSEGRVQPQHF. CDR3 nucleotide sequence: TGTGCCAGCAGTGAAGGCAGGGTTCAGCCCCAGCATTTT.

This clonotype was counted a few times. CDR3 protein: CASSLSGHSTGELFF. The CDR3 coding sequence is TGTGCCAGCAGTTTATCGGGACATAGCACCGGGGAGCTGTTTTTT. The rearrangement joins TRBV27 to TRBJ2-2; D is possibly TRBD1 (6 bases). Germline-derived CDR1 and CDR2 are MNHEY and SMNVEV (reference sequence). The CDR3 has 15 amino acids. V gave up 0 bases and J gave up 4 bases, with 9 bases separating them.

The gene calls are TRBV2 and TRBJ1-5; the D gene is possibly TRBD1 (5 bases). This CDR3 comprises 14 residues. V was clipped by 4 bases and J by 11 bases, with 18 bases between them. CDR1 and CDR2 (germline): SNHLY, FYNNEI. The CDR3 sequence: CASSAPRGAGAQHF. CDR3 sequence (DNA): TGTGCCAGCAGTGCTCCCCGCGGGGCCGGGGCCCAGCATTTT.

V usage is TRBV7-9 and J usage is TRBJ1-5; 8 bases are shared with TRBD1. The V segment lost 8 bases and the J segment 5 bases; nucleotides outside the gene matches: 5. This CDR3 comprises 13 residues. CDR1 and CDR2 (germline): SEHNR, FQNEAQ (reference sequence). The CDR3 reads CASGQGGDQPQHF. CDR3 coding DNA: TGTGCCAGCGGACAGGGTGGCGATCAGCCCCAGCATTTT.

As regards this clonotype: The junction does not match germline at one end; this may be a read error. This chain links TRBV6-2 or TRBV6-3 with TRBJ1-1; 7 nucleotides match TRBD1. The length of the CDR3 is 14 residues. Germline CDR1 is MNHEY and CDR2 is SVGEGT. The CDR3 region has the DNA TGTGCCAGCAGCCAGACAGGGATGAACACTGAAGCTCTCTTT. This encodes CASSQTGMNTEALF.

This clonotype was detected a few times. The genes are TRBV11-1 and TRBJ2-6; perhaps TRBD2 as D (5 bases). The CDR3 contains 16 residues. Deletions cut 5 bases from V and 3 bases from J, with 14 bases between. Germline V gene data show CDR1 as SGHAT and CDR2 as FQDESV (reference sequence). The CDR3 bases are TGTGCCAGCAGCCCGGGGTGGGGTCTTGGGGCCAACGTCCTGACTTTC. Its translation: CASSPGWGLGANVLTF.

This chain joins TRBV12-3 or TRBV12-4 and TRBJ2-3; no definite D call. V lost 3 bases and J 4 bases, leaving 11 bases between the germline ends. The CDR3 has 14 amino acids. The CDR3 protein is CASSFGGYADTQYF. For the CDR3, the DNA is TGTGCCAGCAGTTTTGGTGGGTATGCAGATACGCAGTATTTT.

The chain has TRBV11-3 and TRBJ2-7; possibly TRBD2 for D (5 bases). The germline V gene encodes CDR1 SGHNT and CDR2 YENEEA. The V and J ends lost 5 bases and 6 bases respectively, with 14 bases between them. CDR3 size: 13 residues. The CDR3 nucleotides are TGTGCCAGCAGCCGGTCGAGGGATGGCGAGCAGTACTTC. It yields the protein CASSRSRDGEQYF.

This clonotype was counted between two and nine times. The J gene is TRBJ1-2, the V gene TRBV6-1; 7 bases agree with TRBD1. Germline CDR1 MNHNS, CDR2 SASEGT. The CDR3 length is 15 residues. V lost 3 bases to trimming and J lost 8 bases; unmatched junction nucleotides: 12. CDR3 loop: CASSDYRGPQRGYTF. CDR3 nucleotides: TGTGCCAGCAGTGACTACAGGGGACCCCAGAGGGGCTACACCTTC.

The V call is TRBV27, the J call TRBJ1-4, with a possible D match to TRBD1 (6 bases). Trimming removed 7 bases at V and 6 bases at J, with 18 bases between. The CDR3 is 15 amino acids. In germline, CDR1 is MNHEY, CDR2 SMNVEV (reference sequence). The CDR3 region is CASKPQGRSHEKLFF. The DNA of the CDR3 is TGTGCCAGCAAGCCCCAGGGGAGAAGTCATGAAAAACTGTTTTTT.

The chain couples TRBV4-1 to TRBJ1-5; a weak D match, TRBD1 (5 bases). Germline CDR1 MGHRA, CDR2 YSYEKL. CDR3 size: 15 residues. Trimming left V 5 bases short and J 7 bases short, with 18 bases between. In DNA form, the CDR3 reads TGCGCCAGCAGCTCCCAGGGCCACCCGGAGCAGCCCCAGCATTTT. This sequence encodes CASSSQGHPEQPQHF.

The CDR3 region is CSARDYRQGAPSQYF. The CDR3 DNA sequence: TGCAGTGCTAGAGACTACCGACAGGGAGCCCCATCGCAGTATTTT. The V and J genes are TRBV20-1 and TRBJ2-3; 7 bases align to TRBD1. The CDR3 is 15 amino acids. With V trimmed by 0 bases and J by 10 bases, 13 bases remained unmatched. Germline lookup yields CDR1 DFQATT and CDR2 SNEGSKA (reference sequence).

This clonotype was observed many times. V usage is TRBV19 and J usage is TRBJ1-2; D not certain. Between the trimmed V and J ends, which lost 5 bases and 4 bases, there was a span of 14 bases. Per germline, CDR1 LNHDA and CDR2 SQIVND (reference sequence). CDR3 length equals 14 residues. The CDR3 sequence: CASSRPREFYGYTF. The CDR3 DNA follows: TGTGCCAGTAGTCGGCCTAGGGAATTCTATGGCTACACCTTC.

The sample holds a few counts of this clonotype. CDR3 DNA sequence: TGTGCCAGTAGTTTTCACTCTGGGGCCAACGTCCTGACTTTC. Protein product: CASSFHSGANVLTF. The chain is built from TRBV19 and TRBJ2-6, with D unclear. V was pared by 5 bases and J by 0 bases, with 5 bases between. The CDR3 totals 14 residues. Germline-derived CDR1 and CDR2 are LNHDA and SQIVND (reference sequence).

This clonotype was detected only a few times. The chain is built from TRBV7-2 and TRBJ2-5; TRBD2 matches 15 bases. Germline assignment: CDR1 SGHTA and CDR2 FQGNSA. V dropped 4 bases and J dropped 7; count of bases not matched to a gene: 7. This CDR3 has 16 amino acids. CDR3 region: CASSSGLAGGQSTQYF. The CDR3 nucleotides are TGTGCCAGCAGCTCGGGACTAGCGGGGGGCCAATCGACCCAGTACTTC.

The gene calls are TRBV18 and TRBJ2-7; D is undetermined. Looked up from germline, CDR1 is KGHSH and CDR2 is LQKENI. This CDR3 contains 16 residues. Trimming shortened V by 1 base and J by 6 bases, and 19 bases separated the two germline ends. The CDR3 protein is CASSPHEARNGGEQYF. The CDR3 region has the DNA TGTGCCAGCTCACCACATGAAGCCAGGAATGGTGGCGAGCAGTACTTC.

The rearrangement links TRBV19 to TRBJ1-5, with no clear D. CDR1 is LNHDA and CDR2 is SQIVND in the germline V gene (reference sequence). The CDR3 covers 16 residues. The V gene lost 6 bases and the J gene lost 3 bases, with 18 bases spanning the gap. CDR3 DNA sequence: TGTGCCAGTAGCCCCTGGGTAGGAGGGATCAATCAGCCCCAGCATTTT. Protein: CASSPWVGGINQPQHF.

This clonotype has more than one count but fewer than ten. The V call is TRBV18, the J call TRBJ2-7; D possibly corresponds to TRBD2 (6 bases). Germline lookup yields CDR1 KGHSH and CDR2 LQKENI. Trimming pared 4 bases from V and 5 bases from J, leaving 12 bases between. The CDR3 runs to 13 residues. In DNA form, the CDR3 reads TGTGCCAGCTCACAAGACGCGGGGAACGAGCAGTACTTC. As protein: CASSQDAGNEQYF.

This clonotype was found many times. This chain links TRBV2 with TRBJ1-2; no clear D gene. This CDR3 spans 13 amino acids. The ends were cut back, 2 bases at V and 7 bases at J, with 11 bases in the middle. Germline loops: CDR1 SNHLY, CDR2 FYNNEI. CDR3 region: CASSETRTVGYTF. The CDR3 DNA reads TGTGCCAGCAGTGAAACGAGGACTGTTGGCTACACCTTC.